This paragraph reports one TCR beta chain. Antigen: not known. These data belong to a study of cytomegalovirus exposure and HLA in healthy donors. As for the study in general: In a later analysis, the 110 or so validation repertoires were reported to have used the same platform as the roughly 600 first-cohort repertoires.

Repertoires were generated with immunoSEQ multiplex PCR, while TCRdb's copy carries only in-frame clones and drops some. The sample carries 130,000 to 150,000 clones, 85% to 90% recorded once. CDR3 length: 13 residues. Germline V gene sequence: CDR1 MNHNS, CDR2 SASEGT. Deletions cut 5 bases from V and 5 bases from J, with 9 bases between. Findings and caveats of the study: Accounts indicate the classifier identified cytomegalovirus status with strong specificity and sensitivity. A later analysis found first-cohort TCR clusters tended to co-occur in the 90 to 150 validation repertoires.

The sequence came from a woman aged 18-35 years in good health and CMV-seropositive. This chain joins TRBV6-1 and TRBJ2-2; a weak D match, TRBD2 (5 bases). The sequenced sample consisted of PBMCs. For the CDR3, the DNA is TGTGCCAGCAGTCCTCGGGGTACCGGGGAGCTGTTTTTT. It is translated as CASSPRGTGELFF.